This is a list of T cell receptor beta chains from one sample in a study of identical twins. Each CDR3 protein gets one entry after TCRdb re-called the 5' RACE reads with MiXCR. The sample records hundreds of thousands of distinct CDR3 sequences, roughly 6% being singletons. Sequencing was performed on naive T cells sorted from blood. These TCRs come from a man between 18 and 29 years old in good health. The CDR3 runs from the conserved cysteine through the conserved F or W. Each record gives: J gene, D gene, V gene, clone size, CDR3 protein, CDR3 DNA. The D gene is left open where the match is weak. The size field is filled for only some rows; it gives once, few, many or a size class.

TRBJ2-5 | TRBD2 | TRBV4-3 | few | CASSQETRAGVGETQYF | TGCGCCAGCAGCCAAGAGACTAGAGCGGGAGTTGGAGAGACCCAGTACTTC
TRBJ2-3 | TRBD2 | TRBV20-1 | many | CSADLLAGVLDTQYF | TGCAGTGCTGACCTACTAGCGGGAGTTTTAGATACGCAGTATTTT
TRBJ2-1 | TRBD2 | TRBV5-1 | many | CASSLSGKVSYNEQFF | TGCGCCAGCAGCCTTAGCGGGAAGGTGTCCTACAATGAGCAGTTCTTC
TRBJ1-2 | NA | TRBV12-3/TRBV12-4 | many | CASSITGPSTGYTF | TGTGCCAGCAGTATAACAGGACCCTCTACCGGCTACACCTTC
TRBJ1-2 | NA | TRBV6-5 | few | CASSYSASYGYTF | TGTGCCAGCAGTTACTCCGCCTCCTATGGCTACACCTTC
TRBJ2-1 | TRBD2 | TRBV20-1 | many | CSVGGTSSFF | TGCAGTGTTGGCGGGACTAGCTCCTTCTTC
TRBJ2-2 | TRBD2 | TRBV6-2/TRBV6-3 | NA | CASSYRASGTGELFF | TGTGCCAGCAGTTACAGGGCTAGCGGGACCGGGGAGCTGTTTTTT
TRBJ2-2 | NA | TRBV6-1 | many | CASSMDGNTGELFF | TGTGCCAGCAGCATGGACGGAAACACCGGGGAGCTGTTTTTT
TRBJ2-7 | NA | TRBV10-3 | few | CAIRAPTGLYEQYF | TGTGCCATCAGGGCTCCCACAGGGCTCTACGAGCAGTACTTC
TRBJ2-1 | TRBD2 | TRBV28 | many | CASTGGYNEQFF | TGTGCCAGCACGGGAGGGTACAATGAGCAGTTCTTC
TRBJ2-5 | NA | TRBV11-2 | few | CASSFFSGLETQYF | TGTGCCAGCAGCTTTTTCTCAGGGTTGGAGACCCAGTACTTC
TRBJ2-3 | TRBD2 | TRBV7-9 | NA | CASSSRLAGRPDTQYF | TGTGCCAGCAGCTCGAGACTAGCGGGACGTCCAGATACGCAGTATTTT
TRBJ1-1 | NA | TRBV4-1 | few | CASSPQRGAGGEAFF | TGCGCCAGCAGCCCACAACGGGGGGCCGGGGGTGAAGCTTTCTTT
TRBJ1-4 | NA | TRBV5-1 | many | CASSLGGNEKLFF | TGCGCCAGCAGCTTGGGGGGGAATGAAAAACTGTTTTTT
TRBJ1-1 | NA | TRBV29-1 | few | CSVETRLNTEAFF | TGCAGCGTTGAGACCCGTCTCAACACTGAAGCTTTCTTT
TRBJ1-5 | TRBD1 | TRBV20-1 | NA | CSARRDRGAQPQHF | TGCAGTGCTAGAAGGGACAGGGGCGCTCAGCCCCAGCATTTT
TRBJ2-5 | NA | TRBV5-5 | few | CASSSSGISPPETQYF | TGTGCCAGCAGCTCTTCAGGGATATCTCCACCAGAGACCCAGTACTTC
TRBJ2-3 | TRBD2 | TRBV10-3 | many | CAISESIPREGPVSTDTQYF | TGTGCCATCAGTGAGTCAATTCCGCGGGAGGGCCCCGTTAGCACAGATACGCAGTATTTT
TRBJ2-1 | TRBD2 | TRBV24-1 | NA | CATSDPAGSNEQFF | TGTGCCACCAGTGATCCAGCGGGAAGCAATGAGCAGTTCTTC
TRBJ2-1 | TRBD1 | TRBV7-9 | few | CASSARWGQGADEQFF | TGTGCCAGCAGCGCCAGATGGGGACAGGGGGCCGATGAGCAGTTCTTC
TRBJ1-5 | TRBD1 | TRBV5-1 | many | CASSLGAGGSGQPQHF | TGCGCCAGCAGCTTGGGGGCAGGGGGCTCGGGTCAGCCCCAGCATTTT
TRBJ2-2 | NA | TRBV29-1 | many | CSASRQAVANTGELFF | TGCAGCGCCTCTCGTCAAGCCGTCGCGAACACCGGGGAGCTGTTTTTT
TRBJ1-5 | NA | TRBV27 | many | CASRHRDSNQPQHF | TGTGCCAGCAGACACAGGGATAGCAATCAGCCCCAGCATTTT
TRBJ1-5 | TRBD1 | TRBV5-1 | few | CASSTSPTGGVNQPQHF | TGCGCCAGCAGCACTAGCCCGACAGGGGGGGTCAATCAGCCCCAGCATTTT
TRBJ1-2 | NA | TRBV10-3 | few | CAISGREYGYTF | TGTGCCATTAGCGGCAGGGAGTATGGCTACACCTTC
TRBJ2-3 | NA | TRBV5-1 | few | CASSFGPQETFTDTQYF | TGCGCCAGCAGCTTCGGGCCACAGGAGACGTTCACAGATACGCAGTATTTT
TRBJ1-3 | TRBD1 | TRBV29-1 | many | CSVATGSGNTIYF | TGCAGCGTTGCGACAGGGTCTGGAAACACCATATATTTT
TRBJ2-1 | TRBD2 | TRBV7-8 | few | CASSPIAGGNYNEQFF | TGTGCCAGCAGCCCTATAGCGGGAGGTAACTACAATGAGCAGTTCTTC
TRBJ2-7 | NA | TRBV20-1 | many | CSADPSGWEQYF | TGCAGTGCTGACCCCTCAGGGTGGGAGCAGTACTTC
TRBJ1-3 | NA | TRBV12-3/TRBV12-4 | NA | CASSSPADSGNTIYF | TGTGCCAGCAGTTCCCCGGCCGACTCTGGAAACACCATATATTTT
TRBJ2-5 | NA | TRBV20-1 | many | CSARSTDWDVQETQYF | TGCAGTGCTAGATCAACTGACTGGGACGTCCAAGAGACCCAGTACTTC